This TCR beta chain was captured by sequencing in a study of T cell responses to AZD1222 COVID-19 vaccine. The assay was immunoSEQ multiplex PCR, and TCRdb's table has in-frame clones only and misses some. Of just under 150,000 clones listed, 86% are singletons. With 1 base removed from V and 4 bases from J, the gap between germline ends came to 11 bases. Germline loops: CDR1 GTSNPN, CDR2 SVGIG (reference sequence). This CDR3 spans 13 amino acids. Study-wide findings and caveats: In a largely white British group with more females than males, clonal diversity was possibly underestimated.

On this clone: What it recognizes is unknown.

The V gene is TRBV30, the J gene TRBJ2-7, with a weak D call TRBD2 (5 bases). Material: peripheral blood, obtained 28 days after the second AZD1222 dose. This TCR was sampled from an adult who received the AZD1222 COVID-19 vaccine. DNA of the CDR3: TGTGCCTGGAGTGGAGGAGCGGTATACGAGCAGTACTTC. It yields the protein CAWSGGAVYEQYF.